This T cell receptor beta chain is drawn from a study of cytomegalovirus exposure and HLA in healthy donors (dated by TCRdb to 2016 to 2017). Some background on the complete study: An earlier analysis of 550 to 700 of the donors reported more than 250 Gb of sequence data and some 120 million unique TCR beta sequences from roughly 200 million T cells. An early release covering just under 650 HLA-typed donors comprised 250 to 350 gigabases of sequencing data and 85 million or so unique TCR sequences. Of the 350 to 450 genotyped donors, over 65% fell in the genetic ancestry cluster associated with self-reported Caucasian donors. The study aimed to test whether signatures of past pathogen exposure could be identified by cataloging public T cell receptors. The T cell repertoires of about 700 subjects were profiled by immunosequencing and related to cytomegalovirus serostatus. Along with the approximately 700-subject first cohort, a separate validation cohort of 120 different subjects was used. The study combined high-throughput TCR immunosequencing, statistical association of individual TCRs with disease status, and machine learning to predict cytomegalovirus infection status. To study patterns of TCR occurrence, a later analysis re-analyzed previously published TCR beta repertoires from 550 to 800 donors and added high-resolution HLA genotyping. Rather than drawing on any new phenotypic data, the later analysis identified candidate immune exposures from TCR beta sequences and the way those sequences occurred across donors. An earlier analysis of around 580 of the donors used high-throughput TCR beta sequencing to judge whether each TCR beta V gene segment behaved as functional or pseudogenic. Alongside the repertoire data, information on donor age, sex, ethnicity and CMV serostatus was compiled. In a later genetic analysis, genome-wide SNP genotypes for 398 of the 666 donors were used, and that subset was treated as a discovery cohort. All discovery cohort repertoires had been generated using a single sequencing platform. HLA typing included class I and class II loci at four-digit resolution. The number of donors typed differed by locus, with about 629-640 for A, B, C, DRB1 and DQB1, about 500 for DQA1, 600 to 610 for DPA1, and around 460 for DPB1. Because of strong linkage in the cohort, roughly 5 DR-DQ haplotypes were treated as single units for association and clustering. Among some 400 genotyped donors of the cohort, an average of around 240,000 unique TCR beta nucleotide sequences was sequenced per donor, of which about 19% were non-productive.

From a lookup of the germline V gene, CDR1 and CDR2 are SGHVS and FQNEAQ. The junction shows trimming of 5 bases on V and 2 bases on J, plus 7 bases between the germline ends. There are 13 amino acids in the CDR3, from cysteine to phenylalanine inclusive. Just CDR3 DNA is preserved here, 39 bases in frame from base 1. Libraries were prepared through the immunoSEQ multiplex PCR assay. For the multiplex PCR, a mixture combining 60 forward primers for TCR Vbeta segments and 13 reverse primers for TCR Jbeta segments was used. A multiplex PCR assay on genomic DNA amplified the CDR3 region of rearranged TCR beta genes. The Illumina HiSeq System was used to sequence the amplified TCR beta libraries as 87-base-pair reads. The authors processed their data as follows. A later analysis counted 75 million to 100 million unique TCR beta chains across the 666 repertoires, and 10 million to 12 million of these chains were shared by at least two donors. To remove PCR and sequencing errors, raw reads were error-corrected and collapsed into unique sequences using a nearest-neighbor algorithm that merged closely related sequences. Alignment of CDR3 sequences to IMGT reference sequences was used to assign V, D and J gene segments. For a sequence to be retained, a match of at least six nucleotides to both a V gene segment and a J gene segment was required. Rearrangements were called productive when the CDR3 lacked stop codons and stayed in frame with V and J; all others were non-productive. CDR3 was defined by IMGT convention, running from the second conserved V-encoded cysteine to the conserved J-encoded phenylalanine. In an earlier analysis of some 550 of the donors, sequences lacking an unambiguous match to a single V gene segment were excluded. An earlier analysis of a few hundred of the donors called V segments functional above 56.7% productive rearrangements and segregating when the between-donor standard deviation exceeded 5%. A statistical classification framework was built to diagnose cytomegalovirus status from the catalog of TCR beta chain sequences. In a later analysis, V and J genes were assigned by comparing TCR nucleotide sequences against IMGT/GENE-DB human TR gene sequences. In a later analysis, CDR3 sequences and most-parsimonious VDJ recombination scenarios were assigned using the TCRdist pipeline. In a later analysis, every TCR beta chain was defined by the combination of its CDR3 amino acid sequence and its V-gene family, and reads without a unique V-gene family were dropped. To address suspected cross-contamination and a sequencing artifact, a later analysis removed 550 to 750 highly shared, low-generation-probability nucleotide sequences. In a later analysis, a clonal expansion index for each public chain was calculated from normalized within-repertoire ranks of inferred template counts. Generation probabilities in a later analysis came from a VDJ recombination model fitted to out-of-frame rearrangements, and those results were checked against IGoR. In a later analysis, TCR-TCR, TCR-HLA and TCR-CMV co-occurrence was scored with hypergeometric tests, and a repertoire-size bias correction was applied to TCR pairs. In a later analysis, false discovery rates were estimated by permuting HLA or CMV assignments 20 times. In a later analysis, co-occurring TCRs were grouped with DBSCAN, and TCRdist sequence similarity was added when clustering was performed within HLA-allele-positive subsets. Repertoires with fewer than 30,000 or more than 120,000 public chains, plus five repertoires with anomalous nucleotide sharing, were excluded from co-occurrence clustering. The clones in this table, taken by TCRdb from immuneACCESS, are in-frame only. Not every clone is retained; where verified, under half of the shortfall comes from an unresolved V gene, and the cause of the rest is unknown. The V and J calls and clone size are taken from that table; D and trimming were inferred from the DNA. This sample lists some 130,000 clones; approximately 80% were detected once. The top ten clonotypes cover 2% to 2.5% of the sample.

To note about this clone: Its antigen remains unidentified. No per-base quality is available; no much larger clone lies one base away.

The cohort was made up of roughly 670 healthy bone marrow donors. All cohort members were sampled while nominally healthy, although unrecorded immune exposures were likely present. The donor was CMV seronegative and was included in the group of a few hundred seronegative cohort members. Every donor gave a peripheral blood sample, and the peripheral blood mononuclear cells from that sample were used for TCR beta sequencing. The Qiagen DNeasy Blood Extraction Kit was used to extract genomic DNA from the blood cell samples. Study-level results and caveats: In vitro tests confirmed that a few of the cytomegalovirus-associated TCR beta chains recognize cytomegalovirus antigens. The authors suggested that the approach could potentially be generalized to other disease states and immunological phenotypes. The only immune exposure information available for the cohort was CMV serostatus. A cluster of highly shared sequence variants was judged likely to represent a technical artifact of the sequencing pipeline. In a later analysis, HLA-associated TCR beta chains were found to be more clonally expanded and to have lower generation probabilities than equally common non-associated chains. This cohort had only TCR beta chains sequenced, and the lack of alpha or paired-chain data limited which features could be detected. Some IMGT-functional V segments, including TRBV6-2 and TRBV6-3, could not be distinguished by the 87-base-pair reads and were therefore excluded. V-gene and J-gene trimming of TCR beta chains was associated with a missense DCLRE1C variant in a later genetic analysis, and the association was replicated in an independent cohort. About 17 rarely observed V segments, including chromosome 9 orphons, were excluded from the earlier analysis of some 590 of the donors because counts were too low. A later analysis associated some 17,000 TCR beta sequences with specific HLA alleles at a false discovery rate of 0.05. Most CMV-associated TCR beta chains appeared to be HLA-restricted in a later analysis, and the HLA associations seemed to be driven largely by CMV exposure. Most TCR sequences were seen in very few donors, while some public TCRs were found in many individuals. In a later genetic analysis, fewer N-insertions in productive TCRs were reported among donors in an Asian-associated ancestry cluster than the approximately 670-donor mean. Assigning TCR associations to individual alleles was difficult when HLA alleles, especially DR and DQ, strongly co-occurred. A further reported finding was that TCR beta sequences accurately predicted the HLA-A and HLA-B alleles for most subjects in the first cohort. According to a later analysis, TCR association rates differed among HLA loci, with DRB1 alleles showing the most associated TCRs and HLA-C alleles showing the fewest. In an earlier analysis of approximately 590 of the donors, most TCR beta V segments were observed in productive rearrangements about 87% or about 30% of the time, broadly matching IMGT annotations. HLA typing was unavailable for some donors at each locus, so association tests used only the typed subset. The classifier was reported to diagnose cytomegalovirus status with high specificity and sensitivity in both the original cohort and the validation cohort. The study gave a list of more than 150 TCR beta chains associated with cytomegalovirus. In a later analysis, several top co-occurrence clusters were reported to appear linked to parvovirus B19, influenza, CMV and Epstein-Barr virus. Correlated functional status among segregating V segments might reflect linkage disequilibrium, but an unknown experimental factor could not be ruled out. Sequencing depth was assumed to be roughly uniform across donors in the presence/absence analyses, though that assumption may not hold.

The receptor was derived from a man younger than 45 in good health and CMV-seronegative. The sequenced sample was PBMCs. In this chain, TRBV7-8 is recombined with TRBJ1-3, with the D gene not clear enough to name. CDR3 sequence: CASSPHTGNTIYF. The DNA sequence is TGTGCCAGCAGCCCCCACACTGGAAACACCATATATTTT.